This record looks at one T cell receptor beta chain sequence and its context. Its specificity is not known. This entry comes from a study of blood T cells in healthy people across ages. The study's findings and limits: Unsorted PBMC material precluded a definitive naive versus antigen-experienced comparison. Per million T cells, TCR beta diversity dropped about linearly as age rose.

V was pared by 2 bases and J by 3 bases, with 10 bases between. Germline values: CDR1 ENHRY, CDR2 SYGVKD. The CDR3 covers 14 residues. A J-beta primer mix and a sample-barcoded 5' primer were used in a second PCR of roughly 7 to 12 cycles. Sequencing of every sample gave 3 million or more CDR3-containing paired-end reads. TCRdb itself ran the 5' RACE reads through MiXCR, one entry per CDR3 protein. The top ten hold roughly 31% of the sample, which has fewer than 900,000 distinct CDR3 sequences, over 45% seen once. The receptor comes from a woman in her sixties in good health. The chain is built from TRBV10-3 and TRBJ1-2, with D unclear. Source material: blood. For the CDR3, the DNA is TGTGCCATCAGTGAGGGGCGGGAATACTATGGCTACACCTTC. It codes for CAISEGREYYGYTF.